This T cell receptor (beta chain) was observed in a study of CXCR3-negative and CXCR3-positive naive CD8 T cells. Findings and limits, study-wide: Higher TRB CDR3 hydrophobicity marked CXCR3-positive naive cells relative to CXCR3-negative naive cells.

Turning to this clonotype: Its antigen is as yet unknown.

A CD45RO-CCR7+CD27+CD95- phenotype identified naive CD8+ T cells. The study made its TRB cDNA libraries by 5' RACE, adding UMI labels. Following a re-call of the 5' RACE reads, TCRdb has one entry per CDR3 protein and lacks DNA. The sample has some 130,000 distinct CDR3 sequences. The CDR3 sequence is 13 residues long. The germline CDR1 and CDR2 sequences are SGHRS and YFSETQ. Material: naive CXCR3- CD8+ T cells from blood. Documented subset: CD45RO-CCR7+CD27+CD95- naive CD8+ T cells lacking CXCR3 (TNR3-). The sequence was obtained from a human donor in good health. Some clones in this sample may be carry-over from other donors' samples. The chain links TRBV5-1 to TRBJ2-7. The chain's CDR3 is CASSLFGTYEQYF.